Listed below are T cell receptor beta chains from one sample, sequenced in a study of T-cell memory formation after mild COVID-19. TCRdb reanalysed the 5' RACE reads using MiXCR and keeps one entry per CDR3 protein. This sample has roughly 150,000 distinct CDR3 sequences, with roughly 15% found just once. The material sequenced was PBMCs or a T cell subset sorted from them (not recorded which). These receptors all come from an adult woman who had mild COVID-19 (a few samples of this study predate the infection). Cell type and time point are not known. Both conserved end residues are part of each CDR3. Each record gives: D gene, V gene, J gene, clone size, CDR3 protein, CDR3 DNA. A D gene is named only where the DNA matches it firmly. Part of the rows lack a size; the others show once, few, many or a class for expanded clones.

>.|TRBV5-1|TRBJ2-5|.
CASSLGWQTLGSETQYF
TGCGCCAGCAGCTTAGGGTGGCAGACTCTCGGATCAGAGACCCAGTACTTC
>.|TRBV29-1|TRBJ2-1|.
CSVDAPDLRSYNEQFF
TGCAGCGTCGACGCGCCGGACTTAAGGTCCTACAATGAGCAGTTCTTC
>TRBD2|TRBV7-9|TRBJ2-3|many
CASSLGLAGPTDTQYF
TGTGCCAGCAGCTTAGGCCTAGCGGGGCCCACAGATACGCAGTATTTT
>TRBD1|TRBV20-1|TRBJ2-7|.
CSARQGAGRYEQYF
TGCAGTGCTAGACAGGGGGCTGGAAGGTACGAGCAGTACTTC
>.|TRBV27|TRBJ2-5|.
CASSPMPWGQETQYF
TGTGCCAGCAGTCCAATGCCATGGGGCCAAGAGACCCAGTACTTC
>.|TRBV4-1|TRBJ1-3|.
CASSQLQALSGNTIYF
TGCGCCAGCAGCCAGTTACAGGCCCTCTCTGGAAACACCATATATTTT
>.|TRBV5-1|TRBJ1-1|few
CASSLEPEAFF
TGCGCCAGCAGCTTGGAACCTGAAGCTTTCTTT
>TRBD2|TRBV9|TRBJ2-3|.
CASSASGGSSSTDTQYF
TGTGCCAGCAGCGCGAGCGGGGGTAGTTCTAGCACAGATACGCAGTATTTT
>TRBD1|TRBV7-9|TRBJ1-1|.
CASSAQGRDTEAFF
TGTGCCAGCAGCGCACAGGGGAGGGACACTGAAGCTTTCTTT
>.|TRBV7-6|TRBJ2-1|few
CASSPNDILNEQFF
TGTGCCAGCAGCCCGAATGATATCCTAAATGAGCAGTTCTTC
>.|TRBV20-1|TRBJ1-5|few
CSARSVVPNQPQHF
TGCAGTGCTAGATCGGTGGTTCCAAATCAGCCCCAGCATTTT
>TRBD2|TRBV7-9|TRBJ2-1|many
CASSLLAGNEQFF
TGTGCCAGCAGCTTACTAGCGGGCAATGAGCAGTTCTTC
>.|TRBV5-5|TRBJ2-7|.
CASSLCPDGGSYEQYF
TGTGCCAGCAGCTTGTGTCCGGACGGGGGATCCTACGAGCAGTACTTC
>.|TRBV4-1|TRBJ1-1|.
CASSPGQYGTEAFF
TGCGCCAGCAGCCCAGGACAGTACGGAACTGAAGCTTTCTTT
>.|TRBV12-3/TRBV12-4|TRBJ2-2|.
CASSQKVTGELFF
TGTGCCAGCAGTCAGAAAGTCACCGGGGAGCTGTTTTTT
>.|TRBV7-2|TRBJ2-2|many
CASSFFIGFSGELFF
TGTGCCAGCAGCTTTTTTATTGGGTTTAGCGGGGAGCTGTTTTTT
>.|TRBV4-3|TRBJ2-7|few
CASSQGQGSGEQYF
TGCGCCAGCAGCCAGGGGCAGGGGTCAGGCGAGCAGTACTTC
>TRBD1|TRBV13|TRBJ2-1|.
CASSLGGDRGNEQFF
TGTGCCAGCAGCTTAGGAGGGGACAGGGGAAATGAGCAGTTCTTC
>TRBD2|TRBV6-5|TRBJ2-7|.
CASSYSGSLEQYF
TGTGCCAGCAGTTATAGCGGGAGTCTTGAGCAGTACTTC
>.|TRBV18|TRBJ1-5|few
CASTEGRTNQPQHF
TGTGCCAGCACTGAGGGCAGGACCAATCAGCCCCAGCATTTT
>.|TRBV25-1|TRBJ2-3|.
CASGDLSDTQYF
TGTGCCAGCGGGGACCTATCGGATACGCAGTATTTT
>TRBD1|TRBV5-6|TRBJ1-1|few
CASRRTGGTEAFF
TGTGCCAGCAGAAGAACAGGGGGCACTGAAGCTTTCTTT
>TRBD1|TRBV7-8|TRBJ2-7|few
CASSLGYPRGPYEQYF
TGTGCCAGCAGCTTAGGATACCCGAGGGGGCCCTACGAGCAGTACTTC
>.|TRBV5-1|TRBJ2-5|.
CASCPFPLGPRETQYF
TGCGCCAGCTGCCCTTTTCCCCTGGGGCCGAGGGAGACCCAGTACTTC
>.|TRBV20-1|TRBJ1-5|.
CSASIGGNQPQHF
TGCAGTGCTTCGATTGGGGGCAATCAGCCCCAGCATTTT
>.|TRBV2|TRBJ2-1|.
CASSEGTNYNEQFF
TGTGCCAGCAGTGAAGGGACTAACTACAATGAGCAGTTCTTC
>.|TRBV28|TRBJ2-5|.
CASSSPEERQETQYF
TGTGCCAGCTCAAGCCCCGAAGAGAGACAAGAGACCCAGTACTTC
>TRBD2|TRBV5-1|TRBJ2-3|few
CASSLSQTSGRADTQYF
TGCGCCAGCAGCCTATCTCAGACTAGCGGGAGAGCAGATACGCAGTATTTT
>.|TRBV15|TRBJ2-2|.
CATSRDLGGGELFF
TGTGCCACCAGCAGAGATTTAGGGGGCGGGGAGCTGTTTTTT
>.|TRBV4-1|TRBJ2-1|once
CASSQGRPAKNEQFF
TGCGCCAGCAGCCAAGGAAGGCCCGCCAAAAATGAGCAGTTCTTC
>.|TRBV11-2|TRBJ2-1|few
CASSLTGRSSYNEQFF
TGTGCCAGCAGCTTAACGGGAAGGAGCTCCTACAATGAGCAGTTCTTC
>.|TRBV5-5|TRBJ2-4|few
CASSPVRGKNIQYF
TGTGCCAGCAGCCCGGTGAGGGGGAAAAACATTCAGTACTTC
>.|TRBV4-1|TRBJ2-4|.
CASSQDRGGGNIQYF
TGCGCCAGCAGCCAAGACAGGGGTGGAGGAAACATTCAGTACTTC
>TRBD1|TRBV5-1|TRBJ1-1|few
CASSLAGQGSPMNTEAFF
TGCGCCAGCAGCTTGGCGGGACAGGGGAGCCCTATGAACACTGAAGCTTTCTTT
>TRBD1|TRBV7-9|TRBJ2-7|few
CASSFAGTGGMGYEQYF
TGTGCCAGCAGCTTTGCCGGGACAGGGGGTATGGGATACGAGCAGTACTTC
>.|TRBV5-1|TRBJ1-5|.
CASRAGLTDQPQHF
TGCGCCAGCAGAGCGGGTTTGACCGATCAGCCCCAGCATTTT
>.|TRBV7-9|TRBJ1-1|.
CASSPRHAGSEAFF
TGTGCCAGCAGCCCACGACACGCCGGGTCTGAAGCTTTCTTT
>.|TRBV2|TRBJ2-1|.
CASSEGSSYNEQFF
TGTGCCAGCAGTGAAGGGAGCTCCTACAATGAGCAGTTCTTC
>.|TRBV7-9|TRBJ2-1|.
CASSSWPNEQFF
TGTGCCAGCAGCTCTTGGCCCAATGAGCAGTTCTTC
>TRBD1|TRBV5-1|TRBJ2-1|many
CASSSPDRSSYNEQFF
TGCGCCAGCAGCTCACCGGACAGGAGCTCCTACAATGAGCAGTTCTTC
>.|TRBV4-2|TRBJ1-1|.
CASSQIQVNTEAFF
TGTGCCAGCAGCCAAATACAGGTGAACACTGAAGCTTTCTTT
>TRBD2|TRBV5-1|TRBJ2-7|.
CASSQGLAGFEQYF
TGCGCCAGCAGCCAGGGACTAGCGGGCTTCGAGCAGTACTTC
>TRBD1|TRBV4-2|TRBJ2-6|.
CASSQAARDSKSGANVLTF
TGTGCCAGCAGCCAAGCGGCCAGGGACAGCAAATCTGGGGCCAACGTCCTGACTTTC
>.|TRBV5-1|TRBJ1-1|once
CASSLDMNTEAFF
TGCGCCAGCAGCCTCGACATGAACACTGAAGCTTTCTTT
>.|TRBV7-9|TRBJ1-2|.
CASSSYRSNYGYTF
TGTGCCAGCAGCTCCTACCGGTCTAACTATGGCTACACCTTC
>.|TRBV30|TRBJ2-7|.
CAWSPGGAYSCEQYF
TGTGCCTGGAGCCCCGGAGGGGCTTACTCCTGCGAGCAGTACTTC
>.|TRBV14|TRBJ2-5|many
CASSQGGPRGETQYF
TGTGCCAGCAGCCAAGGGGGACCCCGCGGGGAGACCCAGTACTTC
>TRBD1|TRBV5-1|TRBJ1-4|.
CASSSRAPWDRGESEKLFF
TGCGCCAGCAGCTCGCGCGCGCCTTGGGACAGGGGAGAGTCAGAAAAACTGTTTTTT
>.|TRBV12-3/TRBV12-4|TRBJ1-2|.
CASSVTDRVNYGYTF
TGTGCCAGCAGTGTAACGGACAGAGTAAACTATGGCTACACCTTC
>TRBD2|TRBV6-2/TRBV6-3|TRBJ2-3|.
CASSYLLRGGTDTQYF
TGTGCCAGCAGTTACCTTTTGCGGGGGGGCACAGATACGCAGTATTTT